These 30 T cell receptor beta chains came from one sample sequenced in a study of Ad26.COV2.S vaccination and SARS-CoV-2 variants. Specified treatment: around 19 received Ad26.COV2.S at low or high dose, single or two shots; roughly 5 received placebo; per-sample allocation not given. Specimen acquisition occurred on day 63 following the initial vaccine or placebo injection. The protocol was immunoSEQ multiplex PCR, while the TCRdb copy is restricted to in-frame clones and leaves out a portion. The table includes about 450,000 clones, roughly 89% detected once. The specimen was peripheral blood, collected in a trial of Ad26.COV2.S vaccine versus placebo. The source of these receptors is a person between 18 and 59 years old who received the Ad26.COV2.S COVID-19 vaccine or a placebo.

The CDR3 is CASLLGTGMSSPLHF. CDR3 DNA: TGTGCCAGCTTACTGGGGACAGGAATGAGTTCACCCCTCCACTTT. The chain uses TRBV18 and TRBJ1-6; 8 bases align to TRBD1. From germline, CDR1 is KGHSH and CDR2 LQKENI. The CDR3 extends over 15 amino acids. V shed 7 bases and J 9 bases; nucleotides not matched to a gene: 11.

This clone showed up just once. The chain joins TRBV7-2 to TRBJ1-1, with D possibly being TRBD1 (6 bases). V was trimmed by 6 bases and J by 0 bases, leaving 14 bases between them. This CDR3 has 15 amino acids. Germline assignment: CDR1 SGHTA and CDR2 FQGNSA. The CDR3 here is CASRNWGALNTEAFF. The CDR3 coding sequence is TGTGCCAGCAGAAATTGGGGGGCCTTGAACACTGAAGCTTTCTTT.

CDR3 sequence: CASSSGTGVSYNEQFF. The DNA of the CDR3 is TGCGCCAGCAGCTCCGGGACAGGGGTCTCCTACAATGAGCAGTTCTTC. The chain couples TRBV5-1 to TRBJ2-1, with 10 bases matching TRBD1. Germline values: CDR1 SGHRS, CDR2 YFSETQ. This CDR3 is 16 amino acids long. V dropped 3 bases and J dropped 0; count of bases not matched to a gene: 3.

The chain links TRBV5-4 to TRBJ1-1, with a weak D call TRBD1 (6 bases). The CDR3 totals 15 residues. The germline CDR1 and CDR2 sequences are SGHNT and YYREEE (reference sequence). The V gene lost 3 bases and the J gene lost 4 bases, with 16 bases spanning the gap. This CDR3 reads CASSSKRGWGTEAFF. In DNA form, the CDR3 reads TGTGCCAGCAGCTCAAAGAGGGGGTGGGGCACTGAAGCTTTCTTT.

V gene TRBV24-1 combines with J gene TRBJ1-2, with a possible D match to TRBD1 (6 bases). CDR3 length equals 14 residues. V lost 4 bases, J lost 3 bases, and 11 bases lay in between. The V gene's germline CDR1 is KGHDR and CDR2 SFDVKD. The CDR3 region is CATSDPGQHYGYTF. DNA of the CDR3: TGTGCCACCAGTGACCCCGGACAGCACTATGGCTACACCTTC.

V usage is TRBV19 and J usage is TRBJ2-2; the D gene is possibly TRBD2 (7 bases). Germline V lookup: CDR1 LNHDA, CDR2 SQIVND (reference sequence). This CDR3 is 14 amino acids long. Trimming stripped 7 bases from V and 7 bases from J, with 16 bases between. CDR3 sequence: CASKGGRSYGELFF. Here the CDR3 DNA reads TGTGCCAGTAAGGGGGGGCGTTCCTACGGGGAGCTGTTTTTT.

The rearrangement joins TRBV4-2 to TRBJ2-2; D is ambiguous. Germline lookup yields CDR1 LGHNA and CDR2 YNFKEQ. The CDR3 extends over 13 amino acids. Between the trimmed V and J ends, which lost 3 bases and 6 bases, there was a span of 8 bases. The CDR3 nucleotides are TGTGCCAGCAGCCAGGGTTGGTCCGGGGAGCTGTTTTTT. It specifies CASSQGWSGELFF.

DNA for the CDR3: TGTGCCAGCAGCAAATTACTCGTGGCCCTGAACACTGAAGCTTTCTTT. Amino acids: CASSKLLVALNTEAFF. J is TRBJ1-1 and V is TRBV21-1. TRBV21-1 is a documented pseudogene. CDR3 length: 16 residues.

J is TRBJ1-1 and V is TRBV7-9; TRBD1 might be the D (5 bases). V lost 2 bases and J 10 bases, leaving 8 bases between the germline ends. CDR3 size: 11 residues. Looked up from germline, CDR1 is SEHNR and CDR2 is FQNEAQ (reference sequence). Here the CDR3 reads CASSLTGVAFF. The DNA for the CDR3 is TGTGCCAGCAGCTTAACAGGCGTAGCTTTCTTT.

The rearrangement uses TRBV29-1 and TRBJ2-5; either TRBD1 or TRBD2 may supply D (5 bases each). CDR1 is SQVTM and CDR2 is ANQGSEA in the germline V gene. Trimming removed 4 bases from V and 5 bases from J, with 8 bases in between. The CDR3 runs to 11 residues. The CDR3 DNA sequence: TGCAGCGTTGCCGGGACGGAGACCCAGTACTTC. Amino acids: CSVAGTETQYF.

V usage is TRBV6-5 and J usage is TRBJ1-2, with D perhaps TRBD1 (5 bases). V lost 11 bases to trimming and J lost 5 bases, with 12 bases between them. Germline V gene lookup returns CDR1 MNHEY and CDR2 SVGAGI. CDR3 length: 11 amino acids. For the CDR3, the DNA is TGTGCCGCCGGGCAGGGATATGGCTACACCTTC. Translating gives CAAGQGYGYTF.

The rearrangement links TRBV5-6 to TRBJ2-3, with D perhaps matching TRBD2 (6 bases). The CDR3 spans 16 residues. The V and J ends lost 5 bases and 0 bases respectively, with 16 bases between them. Germline values: CDR1 SGHDT, CDR2 YYEEEE. The CDR3 loop is CASRAWGEWSTDTQYF. The CDR3 DNA follows: TGTGCCAGCAGGGCATGGGGGGAGTGGAGCACAGATACGCAGTATTTT.

The chain links TRBV6-5 to TRBJ2-1; D unresolved. V was shortened by 6 bases and J by 3 bases, with 15 bases between the two germline ends. The germline V gene encodes CDR1 MNHEY and CDR2 SVGAGI. This CDR3 has 15 residues. The CDR3 sequence is CASSALVSNYNEQFF. The CDR3 DNA is TGTGCCAGCAGCGCCCTCGTGAGTAACTACAATGAGCAGTTCTTC.

The chain combines TRBV7-2 with TRBJ2-5, with 7 bases matching TRBD2. CDR3 length equals 15 residues. The V gene end was trimmed by 0 bases and the J gene end by 0 bases; junction bases not matched to a gene: 1. The germline V gene encodes CDR1 SGHTA and CDR2 FQGNSA. The CDR3 spells CASSLAGGYQETQYF. The CDR3 bases are TGTGCCAGCAGCTTAGCGGGGGGGTACCAAGAGACCCAGTACTTC.

The chain couples TRBV19 to TRBJ2-7; D ambiguous. The CDR3 covers 16 residues. Trimming removed 4 bases at V and 3 bases at J, with 19 bases between. The germline V gene has CDR1 LNHDA and CDR2 SQIVND (reference sequence). The DNA for the CDR3 is TGTGCCAGTAGTACTCGCCGCAGCTCTAGACACTACGAGCAGTACGTC. This codes for CASSTRRSSRHYEQYV.

The rearrangement joins TRBV5-6 to TRBJ1-1, with TRBD1 matching over 8 bases. The CDR3 extends over 13 amino acids. With 4 bases clipped from V and 6 bases from J, the junction kept 5 bases outside the gene matches. CDR1 and CDR2 (germline): SGHDT, YYEEEE. DNA for the CDR3: TGTGCCAGCAGCACCGGGGACAGGCCTGAAGCTTTCTTT. It codes for CASSTGDRPEAFF.

This clone was detected only a few times. V gene TRBV19 combines with J gene TRBJ1-1; D is unresolved. CDR1 and CDR2 (germline): LNHDA, SQIVND (reference sequence). This CDR3 spans 20 amino acids. Trimming pared 3 bases from V and 3 bases from J, leaving 29 bases between. In nucleotides, the CDR3 is TGTGCCAGTAGTATTTTTATGATCGGGAATGGGATTGCGACGGACACTGAAGCTTTCTTT. Translated, it gives CASSIFMIGNGIATDTEAFF. The variable domain in full, with the rest retrieved from reference TRBV19 and TRBJ1-1, is DGGITQSPKYLFRKEGQNVTLSCEQNLNHDAMYWYRQDPGQGLRLIYYSQIVNDFQKGDIAEGYSVSREKKESFPLTVTSAQKNPTAFYLCASSIFMIGNGIATDTEAFFGQGTRLTVV.

The genes are TRBV7-9 and TRBJ1-1; perhaps TRBD1 as D (5 bases). The CDR3 loop spans 13 amino acids. The germline V gene has CDR1 SEHNR and CDR2 FQNEAQ (reference sequence). In DNA form, the CDR3 reads TGTTACGCTGCCACAGGACTGAACACTGAAGCTTTCTTT. The encoded protein is CYAATGLNTEAFF.

This rearrangement joins TRBV11-3 to TRBJ1-1; D is uncertain. V was trimmed by 0 bases and J by 1 base, leaving 6 bases between them. CDR1 is SGHNT, CDR2 YENEEA, per germline. The CDR3 extends over 14 amino acids. Here the CDR3 DNA reads TGTGCCAGCAGCTTAGAGGCAGGGAACACTGAAGCTTTCTTT. Amino acid sequence: CASSLEAGNTEAFF. The variable domain in full, completed from reference TRBV11-3 and TRBJ1-1, reads EAGVVQSPRYKIIEKKQPVAFWCNPISGHNTLYWYLQNLGQGPELLIRYENEEAVDDSQLPKDRFSAERLKGVDSTLKIQPAELGDSAVYLCASSLEAGNTEAFFGQGTRLTVV.

The rearrangement links TRBV3-1 (or the pseudogene TRBV3-2) to TRBJ2-3; 11 positions agree with TRBD2. The CDR3 is made up of 17 amino acids. With 5 bases clipped from V and 2 bases from J, the junction kept 9 bases outside the gene matches. From germline, CDR1 is LGHDT and CDR2 YNNKEL (reference sequence). The CDR3 protein is CASSTSLAGGLTDTQYF. In nucleotides, the CDR3 is TGTGCCAGCAGCACTTCCTTAGCGGGAGGGCTCACAGATACGCAGTATTTT.

Points on this clone: The same CDR3 can be traced to other DNA sequences in this sample. The chain carries TRBV12-3 or TRBV12-4 and TRBJ2-3; D ambiguous. The CDR3 extends over 11 amino acids. V was trimmed by 0 bases and J by 5 bases, leaving 0 bases between them. As DNA, the CDR3 is TGTGCCAGCAGTTTAGCAGATACGCAGTATTTT. Translating gives CASSLADTQYF.

This chain links TRBV5-6 with TRBJ1-4; 8 nucleotides align to TRBD1. The CDR3 totals 15 residues. J was trimmed by 5 bases and V by 4 bases; bases with no gene match: 7. CDR1 is SGHDT and CDR2 is YYEEEE in the germline V gene. DNA of the CDR3: TGTGCCAGCAGCACCGGGACAGGCTTAAATGAAAAACTGTTTTTT. It translates to CASSTGTGLNEKLFF.

Comments on this clone: Other nucleotide sequences in the sample specify the same CDR3. J is TRBJ2-2 and V is TRBV5-1, with D possibly TRBD1 on 5 matching bases. Germline CDR1 and CDR2: SGHRS and YFSETQ. V was trimmed by 3 bases and J by 6 bases, leaving 9 bases between them. The CDR3 length is 13 residues. CDR3 amino acids: CASSSQGAGELFF. CDR3 sequence (DNA): TGCGCCAGCAGCTCTCAGGGCGCCGGGGAGCTGTTTTTT.

The chain links TRBV7-3 to TRBJ2-3; 8 positions agree with TRBD2. Germline trimming cut 1 base from V and 12 bases from J; bases unmatched to any gene: 15. The germline gives CDR1 SGHTA, CDR2 FQGTGA. The CDR3 is made up of 16 amino acids. CDR3: CASSLSGAGEPLFQYF. The CDR3 nucleotides are TGTGCCAGCAGCTTAAGCGGAGCGGGGGAGCCCCTTTTCCAGTATTTT.

The J gene is TRBJ1-4, the V gene TRBV7-9, with a possible D match to TRBD1 (5 bases). Between the trimmed V and J ends, which lost 3 bases and 7 bases, there was a span of 12 bases. This CDR3 region has 14 residues. Germline CDR1 is SEHNR and CDR2 is FQNEAQ (reference sequence). DNA for the CDR3: TGTGCCAGCAGCTTCCCTGGGGGAGGTGAAAAACTGTTTTTT. It codes for CASSFPGGGEKLFF.

The chain links TRBV21-1 to TRBJ1-2; whether TRBD1, the table's D call, matches the DNA was not checked. TRBV21-1 is flagged as a pseudogene. The CDR3 spans 17 residues. The CDR3 here is CASTLGGTGMDLYGYTF. CDR3 bases: TGTGCCAGCACCTTAGGCGGGACAGGAATGGACTTATATGGCTACACCTTC.

The chain recombines TRBV5-7 with TRBJ2-3, with a possible D match to TRBD1 (6 bases). TRBV5-7 is classed as an ORF, of uncertain function. Trimming took 0 bases from V and 1 from J, leaving 18 bases between them. This CDR3 region has 18 residues. CDR3 bases: TGTGCCAGCAGCTTGGAGCTCGAGGACAGCCGACGCACAGATACGCAGTATTTT. It is translated as CASSLELEDSRRTDTQYF.

This clone has more than one count but fewer than ten. In DNA form, the CDR3 reads TGTGCCAGTAGTAAGGGAGGGGGGATGAATCAGCCCCAGCATTTT. Translation: CASSKGGGMNQPQHF. This chain connects TRBV19 to TRBJ1-5; TRBD1 is a possible D gene (6 bases). This CDR3 comprises 15 residues. The ends were cut back, 4 bases at V and 4 bases at J, with 14 bases in the middle. The germline gives CDR1 LNHDA, CDR2 SQIVND (reference sequence).

The chain recombines TRBV12-5 with TRBJ2-5; D is perhaps TRBD2 (5 bases). Germline loops: CDR1 LGHNT, CDR2 FRNRAP. The CDR3 is made up of 13 amino acids. The CDR3 DNA reads as TGTGCGTCACAGAGAGGGAAGAAAGAGACCCAGTACTTC. Its protein is CASQRGKKETQYF.

The chain employs TRBV6-5 and TRBJ1-1; no firm D call. Germline CDR1 reads MNHEY; CDR2 reads SVGAGI. The CDR3 runs to 13 residues. V was clipped by 8 bases and J by 4 bases, with 14 bases between them. The CDR3 loop is CASLYFTGTEAFF. The CDR3 DNA reads as TGTGCCAGCCTCTACTTCACGGGCACTGAAGCTTTCTTT.